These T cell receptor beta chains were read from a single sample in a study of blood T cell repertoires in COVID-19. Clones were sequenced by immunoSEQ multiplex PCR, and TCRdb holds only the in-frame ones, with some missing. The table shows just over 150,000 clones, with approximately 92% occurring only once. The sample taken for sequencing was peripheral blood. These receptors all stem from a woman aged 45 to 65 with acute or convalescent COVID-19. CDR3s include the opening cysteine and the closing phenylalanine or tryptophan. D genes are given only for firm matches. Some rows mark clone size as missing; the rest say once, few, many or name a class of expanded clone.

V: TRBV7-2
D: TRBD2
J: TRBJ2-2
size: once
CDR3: CAHREGTGELFF
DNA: TGTGCCCATAGGGAGGGGACCGGGGAGCTGTTTTTT

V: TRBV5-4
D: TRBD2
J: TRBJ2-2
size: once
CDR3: CASSLWTRGTGELFF
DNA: TGTGCCAGCAGCCTTTGGACTAGAGGCACCGGGGAGCTGTTTTTT

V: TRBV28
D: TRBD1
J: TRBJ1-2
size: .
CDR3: CASSLFVGTGAGYGYTF
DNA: TGTGCCAGCAGTTTATTTGTAGGGACAGGGGCTGGCTATGGCTACACCTTC

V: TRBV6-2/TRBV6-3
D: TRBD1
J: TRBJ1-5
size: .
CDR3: CASSFTVTGNSNQPQHF
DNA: TGTGCCAGCAGTTTCACCGTGACAGGGAATAGCAATCAGCCCCAGCATTTT

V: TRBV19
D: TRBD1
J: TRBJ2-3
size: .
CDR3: CASSTTGGDTQYF
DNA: TGTGCCAGTAGTACCACAGGGGGAGATACGCAGTATTTT

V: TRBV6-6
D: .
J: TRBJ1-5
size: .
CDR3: CASSKTGHQPQHF
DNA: TGTGCCAGCAGTAAAACAGGGCATCAGCCCCAGCATTTT

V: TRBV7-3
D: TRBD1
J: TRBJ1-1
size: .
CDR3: CASSSGTGATEAFF
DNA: TGTGCCAGCAGCTCAGGGACAGGGGCGACTGAAGCTTTCTTT

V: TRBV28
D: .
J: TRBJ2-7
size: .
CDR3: CAGGGEEDEQYF
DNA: TGTGCGGGTGGGGGCGAAGAGGACGAGCAGTACTTC

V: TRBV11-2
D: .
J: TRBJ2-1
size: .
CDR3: CASKDSGVYNEQFF
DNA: TGTGCCAGCAAGGATAGCGGAGTATACAATGAGCAGTTCTTC

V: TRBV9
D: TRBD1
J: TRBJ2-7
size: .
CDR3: CASSPQPGQLGEQYF
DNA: TGTGCCAGCAGCCCCCAACCGGGACAGTTAGGTGAGCAGTACTTC

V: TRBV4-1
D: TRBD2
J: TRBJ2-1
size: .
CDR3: CASSQEEAGGPREQFF
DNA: TGCGCCAGCAGCCAAGAGGAAGCGGGGGGCCCGCGTGAGCAGTTCTTC

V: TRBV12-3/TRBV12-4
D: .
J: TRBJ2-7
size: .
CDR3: CASSLQGLYEQYF
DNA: TGTGCCAGCAGTCTTCAGGGGTTGTACGAGCAGTACTTC

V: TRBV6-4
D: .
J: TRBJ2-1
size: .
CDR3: CASSALGGGGASEQFF
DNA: TGTGCCAGCAGTGCTCTAGGAGGGGGGGGCGCAAGTGAGCAGTTCTTC

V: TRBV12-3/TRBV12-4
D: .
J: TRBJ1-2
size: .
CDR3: CASREQSSYGYTF
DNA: TGTGCCAGCAGGGAACAGAGCTCTTATGGCTACACCTTC

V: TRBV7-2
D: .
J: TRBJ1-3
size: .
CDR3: CASSFEGLGAWNTIYF
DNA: TGTGCCAGCAGCTTTGAGGGTTTAGGAGCTTGGAACACCATATATTTT

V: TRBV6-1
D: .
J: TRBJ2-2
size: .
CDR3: CASSERRAGSNTGELFF
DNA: TGTGCCAGCAGTGAGCGTCGGGCAGGGTCAAACACCGGGGAGCTGTTTTTT

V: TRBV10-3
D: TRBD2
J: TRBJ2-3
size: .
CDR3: CAISELPGLAGGGDTQYF
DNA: TGTGCCATCAGTGAGTTACCGGGACTAGCGGGAGGAGGAGATACGCAGTATTTT

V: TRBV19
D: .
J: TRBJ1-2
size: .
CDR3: CASSIRQGGLNYGYTF
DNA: TGTGCCAGTAGTATCCGTCAGGGCGGTTTAAACTATGGCTACACCTTC

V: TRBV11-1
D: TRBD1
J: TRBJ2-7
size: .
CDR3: CASSLGQGFPYEQYF
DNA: TGTGCCAGCAGCTTGGGACAGGGGTTCCCCTACGAGCAGTACTTC

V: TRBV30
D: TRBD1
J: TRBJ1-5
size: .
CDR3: CAWSTGTGGFYSNQPQHF
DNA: TGTGCCTGGAGTACCGGGACAGGGGGCTTTTATAGCAATCAGCCCCAGCATTTT

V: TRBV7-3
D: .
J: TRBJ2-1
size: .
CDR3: CASSLSGSPSYNEQFF
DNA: TGTGCCAGCAGCTTATCCGGGAGCCCCTCCTACAATGAGCAGTTCTTC

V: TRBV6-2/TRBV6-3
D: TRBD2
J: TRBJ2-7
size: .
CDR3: CASSFPLAGGIYEQYF
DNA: TGTGCCAGCAGTTTTCCCTTAGCGGGAGGGATCTACGAGCAGTACTTC

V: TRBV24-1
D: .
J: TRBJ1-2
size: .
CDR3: CATSDVRGDYGYTF
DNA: TGTGCCACCAGTGATGTAAGGGGTGACTATGGCTACACCTTC

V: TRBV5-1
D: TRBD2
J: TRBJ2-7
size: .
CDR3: CASSWGGSGTSYEQYF
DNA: TGCGCCAGCAGCTGGGGGGGATCGGGAACCTCCTACGAGCAGTACTTC

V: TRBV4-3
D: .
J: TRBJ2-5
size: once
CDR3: CASSPLLGGQETQYF
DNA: TGCGCCAGCAGCCCGCTTTTGGGGGGCCAAGAGACCCAGTACTTC

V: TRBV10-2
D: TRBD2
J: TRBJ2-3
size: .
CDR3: CASTLAGTDTQYF
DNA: TGCGCCAGCACGCTAGCGGGAACAGATACGCAGTATTTT

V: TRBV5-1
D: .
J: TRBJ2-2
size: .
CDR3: CASSPGQNTGELFF
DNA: TGCGCCAGCAGCCCGGGACAGAACACCGGGGAGCTGTTTTTT

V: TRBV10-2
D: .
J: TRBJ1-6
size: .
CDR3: CASSESPRTYNSPLHF
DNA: TGCGCCAGCAGTGAGTCCCCCAGGACTTATAATTCACCCCTCCACTTT